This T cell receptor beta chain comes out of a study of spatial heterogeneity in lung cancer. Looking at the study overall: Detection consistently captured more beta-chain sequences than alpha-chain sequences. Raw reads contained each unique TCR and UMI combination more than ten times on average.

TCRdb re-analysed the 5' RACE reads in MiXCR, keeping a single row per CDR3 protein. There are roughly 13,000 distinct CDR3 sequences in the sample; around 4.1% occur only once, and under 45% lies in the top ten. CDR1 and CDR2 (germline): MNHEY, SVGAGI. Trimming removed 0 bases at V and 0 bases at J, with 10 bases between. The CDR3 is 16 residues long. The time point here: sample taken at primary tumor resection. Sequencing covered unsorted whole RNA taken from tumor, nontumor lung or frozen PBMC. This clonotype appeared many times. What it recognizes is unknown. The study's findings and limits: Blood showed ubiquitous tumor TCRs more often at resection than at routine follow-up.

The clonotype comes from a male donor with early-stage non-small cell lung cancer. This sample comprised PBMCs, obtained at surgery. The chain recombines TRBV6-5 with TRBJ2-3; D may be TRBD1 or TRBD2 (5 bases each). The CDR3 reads CASSYSGALSTDTQYF. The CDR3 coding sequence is TGTGCCAGCAGTTACTCCGGGGCTCTTAGCACAGATACGCAGTATTTT.